The clone carrying this T cell receptor beta chain was seen once. Its antigen remains unknown. CD4+ cells were split into CD45RA+ naive and CD45RA-negative memory subsets. The germline gives CDR1 SGHAT, CDR2 FQNNGV. With V trimmed by 3 bases and J by 4 bases, 3 bases remained unmatched. The CDR3 contains 14 residues. This sample is drawn from a study of shared clonotypes between healthy human individuals. In the original processing: Because ImmunoSEQ provided only junction sequences with no quality scores, the filtering differed. TCRdb keeps only in-frame clones here, not all; method: immunoSEQ multiplex PCR. The D gene and trimming were derived from the DNA, and the V and J assignments and clone size from that table. Of some 680,000 clones listed, more than 70% were seen once; the top ten hold 1.5% to 2%. Broader study findings: Only blood was sampled, and tissue TCR repertoires likely differ from blood ones. In a few donors, around 5% of naive CD4 clonotypes appeared in common.

The V and J genes are TRBV11-2 and TRBJ1-2; the match to TRBD1 covers 9 bases. The source material was memory CD4+ T cells sorted from blood. Subset here: CD45RA-negative fraction. The TCR comes from a woman between 25 and 40 years old in good health. The CDR3 sequence: CASSLGQGPYGYTF. The CDR3 DNA reads TGTGCCAGCAGCTTGGGACAGGGACCCTATGGCTACACCTTC. Based on the CDR3 plus reference TRBV11-2 and TRBJ1-2, the full variable domain is EAGVAQSPRYKIIEKRQSVAFWCNPISGHATLYWYQQILGQGPKLLIQFQNNGVVDDSQLPKDRFSAERLKGVDSTLKIQPAKLEDSAVYLCASSLGQGPYGYTFGSGTRLTVV.